A selection of T cell receptor beta chains follows, all from one sample in a study of cytomegalovirus exposure and HLA in healthy donors. The method was immunoSEQ multiplex PCR; TCRdb's version includes in-frame clones alone and lacks a portion of them. The data include 80,000 to 100,000 clones; the top ten clones carry around 3.4%. The source material was PBMCs. These receptors were collected from a woman under 40 in good health and CMV-seronegative. The conserved cysteine and the conserved F or W are not part of the CDR3 here. D genes are given only for firm matches.

d_call v_call cdr3_aa
- TRBV5-6 ASSSAGGNYGYT
- TRBV6-6 AIVSGGTEAF
- TRBV28 ASSLRDIVSNQPQH
- TRBV27 ASSFGKTGRGYT
- TRBV11-2 ASSRDLNTEAF
- TRBV9 ASSVGRESSYNSPLH
- TRBV6-1 ASSEAPQVGELF
- TRBV7-2 ASSSPGSALFEAF
- TRBV19 ASSIDPGHVYEQY
- TRBV7-2 ASSPGGANEKLF
TRBD1 TRBV28 ASSPPYTGTGRNYEQY
TRBD2 TRBV7-3 ASSFVAGGRETQY
- TRBV18 ASSYYGTEAF
TRBD1 TRBV5-1 ASSFGTGPGNTIY
- TRBV19 ASSIGQVSNQPQH
- TRBV6-5 ASTPGVGQPQH
- TRBV28 ASSWRDGSNQPQH
- TRBV6-5 ASSTSYEQY
- TRBV5-1 ASSLSAIEQY
- TRBV23-1 AGDWGNQPQH
- TRBV5-5 ASSLAVTTRDTQY
TRBD1 TRBV5-4 ASSLGQGPTGELF
- TRBV7-9 ASSPRASSYEQY
TRBD1 TRBV5-1 ASSPGQGVHEQY
- TRBV27 ASSGWGVNTEAF
- TRBV28 ASSGLQGYT
TRBD1 TRBV19 AIAGTGGREQF
- TRBV10-1 ASSENVGGPLSNEQF
TRBD1 TRBV11-3 ASSQGQGDTGELF
- TRBV9 ASSVVGSQETQY
- TRBV5-1 ASSPSLGAKNEQF
- TRBV19 ASSIGGHTEAF
TRBD1 TRBV28 ASSSGQGGTEAF
- TRBV10-1 ASSEGPGDQETQY
- TRBV5-1 ASSFSGYEQY
TRBD2 TRBV27 ASSFPGTSTGELF
TRBD1 TRBV6-1 ASSDRPGQGNTGELF
- TRBV7-2 ASSHEGRSGGEKLF
TRBD2 TRBV10-3 AIHSGRGNEQF
- TRBV28 ASRARGLMNTEAF
- TRBV21-1 ASTTGGRRGSTDTQY
- TRBV28 ASSLHLGAYEQY
- TRBV27 ASTFRSQTLQETQY
TRBD1 TRBV10-3 AISASGTGDGYT